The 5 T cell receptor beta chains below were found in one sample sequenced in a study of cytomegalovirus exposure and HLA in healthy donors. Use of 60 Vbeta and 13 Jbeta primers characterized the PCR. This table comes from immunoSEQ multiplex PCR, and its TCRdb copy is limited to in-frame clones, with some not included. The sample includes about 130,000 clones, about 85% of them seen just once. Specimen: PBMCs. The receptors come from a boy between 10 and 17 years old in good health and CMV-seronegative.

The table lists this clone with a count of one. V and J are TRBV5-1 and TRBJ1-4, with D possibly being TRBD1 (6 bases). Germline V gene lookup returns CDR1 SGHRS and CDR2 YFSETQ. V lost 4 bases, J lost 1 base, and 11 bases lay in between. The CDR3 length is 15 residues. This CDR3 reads CASSETGKTNEKLFF. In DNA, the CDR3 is TGCGCCAGCAGCGAAACAGGGAAAACTAATGAAAAACTGTTTTTT.

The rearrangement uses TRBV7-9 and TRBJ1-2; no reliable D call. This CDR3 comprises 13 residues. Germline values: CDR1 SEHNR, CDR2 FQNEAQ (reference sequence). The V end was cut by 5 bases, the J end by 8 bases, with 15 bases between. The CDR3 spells CASSMAAFEGYTF. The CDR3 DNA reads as TGTGCCAGCAGCATGGCGGCCTTTGAAGGCTACACCTTC. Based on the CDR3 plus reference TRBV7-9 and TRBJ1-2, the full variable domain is DTGVSQNPRHKITKRGQNVTFRCDPISEHNRLYWYRQTLGQGPEFLTYFQNEAQLEKSRLLSDRFSAERPKGSFSTLEIQRTEQGDSAMYLCASSMAAFEGYTFGSGTRLTVV.

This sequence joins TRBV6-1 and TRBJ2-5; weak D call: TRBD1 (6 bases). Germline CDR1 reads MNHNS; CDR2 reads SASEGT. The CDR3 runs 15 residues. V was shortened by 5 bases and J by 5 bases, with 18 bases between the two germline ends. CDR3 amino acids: CASSNRVGSRETQYF. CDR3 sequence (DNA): TGTGCCAGCAGTAACAGGGTCGGTAGTCGGGAGACCCAGTACTTC.

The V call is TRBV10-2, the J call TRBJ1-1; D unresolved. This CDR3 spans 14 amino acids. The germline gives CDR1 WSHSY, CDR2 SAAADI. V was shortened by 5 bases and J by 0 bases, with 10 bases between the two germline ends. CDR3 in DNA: TGCGCCAGCAGTAACAGAGGGATGAACACTGAAGCTTTCTTT. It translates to CASSNRGMNTEAFF.

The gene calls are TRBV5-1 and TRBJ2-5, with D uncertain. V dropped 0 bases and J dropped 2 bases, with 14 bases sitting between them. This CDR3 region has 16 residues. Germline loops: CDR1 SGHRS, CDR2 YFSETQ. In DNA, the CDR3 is TGCGCCAGCAGCTTGGCAGTTGCAGGTACTCAAGAGACCCAGTACTTC. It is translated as CASSLAVAGTQETQYF.